This TCR beta chain appears in the sequencing data of a study of beta chain features in type 1 diabetes. Study-level points and caveats: Lower insertion and higher deletion counts appeared at VDJ junctions in type 1 diabetes patients.

As for this clone: As yet, its antigen is unknown.

All of the isolated RNA was reverse transcribed, so expressed TCRB transcripts were sequenced. Assay: immunoSEQ multiplex PCR; the TCRdb copy retains only in-frame clones and omits some. The data hold 200,000 to 250,000 clones, with roughly 9.6% observed a single time. Deletions cut 4 bases from V and 7 bases from J, with 13 bases between. This CDR3 comprises 13 residues. Germline lookup yields CDR1 SGHVS and CDR2 FNYEAQ. Input material: naive CD4+ T cells from blood. This TCR was recovered from a woman aged 18-30 years in good health. V usage is TRBV7-6 and J usage is TRBJ1-1; D gene ambiguous. The CDR3 sequence: CASSSSSGVEAFF. CDR3 in DNA: TGTGCCAGCAGCTCTAGTTCGGGAGTTGAAGCTTTCTTT.